This TCR beta chain was documented in a study of blood T cell repertoires in COVID-19. Study background: Samples representing acute and convalescent COVID-19 were sourced from the United States, Italy and Spain. T cells, B-cell-depleted T cells, or PBMCs supplied cDNA or gDNA.

Original methodology: Estimation of nucleated cell counts was performed using reference gene primer amplification. Assay used: immunoSEQ multiplex PCR; TCRdb lists only in-frame clones, some missing. From that table come the V and J calls and clone size; the DNA was used to work out D and trimming. The sample holds approximately 460,000 clones, nearly 90% seen once. The germline V gene encodes CDR1 SGHTS and CDR2 YDEGEE. The CDR3 loop spans 17 amino acids. Unmatched junction bases numbered 15, after V lost 4 bases and J lost 8 bases. It was during active infection that Seattle patients were enrolled and then longitudinally followed.

The sequence came from a man aged 18 to 35 with COVID-19, enrolled during active disease. Sequenced material: peripheral blood. The chain recombines TRBV5-8 with TRBJ1-6; TRBD1 matches at 7 bases. The CDR3 bases are TGTGCCAGCAGCCGCCGGGACAGTTCGGGTTCGGATTCACCCCTCCACTTT. It encodes CASSRRDSSGSDSPLHF.